This T cell receptor (beta chain) was profiled in a study of cytomegalovirus exposure and HLA in healthy donors. To note about this clone: Its matching antigen is unknown.

The study's findings and limits: In the analysis, some V segments, TRBV6-2 and TRBV6-3 included, were excluded as indistinguishable.

The V end was cut by 3 bases, the J end by 0 bases, with 12 bases between. This CDR3 spans 15 amino acids. Germline loops: CDR1 SGHRS, CDR2 YFSETQ. The PCR used 60 Vbeta and 13 Jbeta primers. Method: immunoSEQ multiplex PCR; TCRdb's copy keeps in-frame clones and lacks some. The sample has 180,000 or so clones; roughly 90% are singletons. This clonotype originated in a woman in her twenties or thirties in good health and CMV-seronegative. The material sequenced was PBMCs. This rearrangement joins TRBV5-1 to TRBJ2-5; D possibly corresponds to TRBD1 (6 bases). The DNA for the CDR3 is TGCGCCAGCAGCTCTGGGGACATCTACCAAGAGACCCAGTACTTC. Amino acids: CASSSGDIYQETQYF.